The 6 T cell receptor beta chains in this list originate from one sample, sequenced in a study of cytomegalovirus exposure and HLA in healthy donors (dated by TCRdb to 2016 to 2017). Library prep was done by the immunoSEQ multiplex PCR assay. For the multiplex PCR, a mixture combining 60 forward primers for TCR Vbeta segments and 13 reverse primers for TCR Jbeta segments was used. The source is immuneACCESS, and TCRdb retained only in-frame sequences with V and J called. Part of the clones is not carried over; for the studies checked, unresolved V genes explain less than half of this, and the remainder is unexplained. The sample table shows under 150,000 clones, and under 75% are seen once. The top ten clones comprise 2% to 3% of the sample. Sequences were obtained from PBMCs. All receptors come from a woman aged 40 to 55 in good health and CMV-seronegative.

This clone has a handful of counts. This sequence joins TRBV9 and TRBJ1-2; D remains unclear. Trimming cost V 0 bases and J 0 bases, with 9 bases left between them. The CDR3 extends over 15 amino acids. Germline-derived CDR1 and CDR2 are SGDLS and YYNGEE. The CDR3 loop is CASSVGSVTNYGYTF. The DNA for the CDR3 is TGTGCCAGCAGCGTAGGCTCAGTTACTAACTATGGCTACACCTTC.

This clone was detected only a few times. CDR3 DNA: TGTGCCAGCAGCTTACGGGAAAAGGCCAACGTCCTGACTTTC. Its protein is CASSLREKANVLTF. V is TRBV7-9 and J is TRBJ2-6; D possibly corresponds to TRBD2 (5 bases). Germline CDR1 is SEHNR and CDR2 is FQNEAQ (reference sequence). Trimming left V 2 bases short and J 6 bases short, with 8 bases between. This CDR3 contains 14 residues.

This clone came up a few times. This sequence joins TRBV27 and TRBJ2-5, with D uncertain. Matching the DNA end better, TRBJ2-7 makes the J call doubtful. The CDR3 sequence is 14 residues long. The germline V gene encodes CDR1 MNHEY and CDR2 SMNVEV (reference sequence). CDR3 DNA sequence: TGTGCCAGCAGCAGACACGGAACGGCCTACGAGCAGTACTTC. It specifies CASSRHGTAYEQYF.

This clone was recorded many times. This chain links TRBV7-2 with TRBJ1-1, with unresolved D. This CDR3 contains 13 residues. Looked up from germline, CDR1 is SGHTA and CDR2 is FQGNSA. The V end was cut by 1 base, the J end by 3 bases, with 6 bases between. The CDR3 nucleotides read TGTGCCAGCAGCTTAGAGAGGGACACTGAAGCTTTCTTT. Translated, it gives CASSLERDTEAFF.

The J gene is TRBJ1-6, the V gene TRBV27, with D tentatively TRBD1 (5 bases). This CDR3 has 13 amino acids. In germline, CDR1 is MNHEY, CDR2 SMNVEV (reference sequence). Between the trimmed V and J ends, which lost 5 bases and 9 bases, there was a span of 11 bases. Here the CDR3 reads CASSTPGGSPLHF. CDR3 in DNA: TGTGCCAGCAGTACCCCGGGGGGTTCACCCCTCCACTTT.

This clone is a singleton in its sample. This chain connects TRBV30 to TRBJ1-1, with 10 positions matching TRBD1. With 0 bases clipped from V and 1 base from J, the junction kept 5 bases outside the gene matches. Germline V gene data show CDR1 as GTSNPN and CDR2 as SVGIG (reference sequence). The CDR3 extends over 16 amino acids. The DNA of the CDR3 is TGTGCCTGGAGTGTTGGGACAGGGGTCCAGAACACTGAAGCTTTCTTT. Translated: CAWSVGTGVQNTEAFF.